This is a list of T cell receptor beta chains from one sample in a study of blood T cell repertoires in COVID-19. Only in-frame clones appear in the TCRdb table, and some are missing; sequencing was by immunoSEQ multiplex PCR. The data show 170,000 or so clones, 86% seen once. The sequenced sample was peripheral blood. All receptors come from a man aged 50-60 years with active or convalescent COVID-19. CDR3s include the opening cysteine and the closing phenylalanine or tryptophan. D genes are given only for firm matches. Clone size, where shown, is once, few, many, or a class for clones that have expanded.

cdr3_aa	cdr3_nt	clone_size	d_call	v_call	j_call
CASSLGQGKYTEAFF	TGTGCCAGCAGCTTAGGACAGGGAAAGTACACTGAAGCTTTCTTT	.	TRBD1	TRBV11-2	TRBJ1-1
CATSRDAVYEQYF	TGTGCCACCAGCAGAGACGCAGTTTACGAGCAGTACTTC	.	.	TRBV15	TRBJ2-7
CAWSVGLAGETQYF	TGTGCCTGGAGTGTAGGGCTAGCGGGAGAGACCCAGTACTTC	.	TRBD2	TRBV30	TRBJ2-5
CASGFELAGRSYNEQFF	TGTGCTAGTGGTTTCGAGTTAGCGGGCCGCTCCTACAATGAGCAGTTCTTC	.	TRBD2	TRBV12-5	TRBJ2-1
CASSIGHVGEQFF	TGTGCCAGCAGCATCGGACATGTCGGTGAGCAGTTCTTC	.	.	TRBV11-3	TRBJ2-1
CASSVRGGGTDTQYF	TGTGCCAGCTCGGTACGGGGTGGCGGCACAGATACGCAGTATTTT	.	.	TRBV2	TRBJ2-3
CASSQDAQGNYGYTF	TGCGCCAGCAGCCAAGATGCCCAGGGGAACTATGGCTACACCTTC	.	.	TRBV4-3	TRBJ1-2
CASTSFGGITEAFF	TGCGCCAGCACTTCCTTCGGGGGAATCACTGAAGCTTTCTTT	.	.	TRBV5-1	TRBJ1-1
CATSDVTGLNEKLFF	TGTGCCACCAGTGATGTGACAGGGTTAAATGAAAAACTGTTTTTT	.	TRBD1	TRBV24-1	TRBJ1-4
CASSLVTSGGEAGELFF	TGTGCCAGCAGCTTAGTGACTAGCGGAGGCGAGGCCGGGGAGCTGTTTTTT	.	TRBD2	TRBV7-6	TRBJ2-2
CAWSVLAHSTDTQYF	TGTGCCTGGAGTGTACTAGCGCATAGCACAGATACGCAGTATTTT	.	TRBD2	TRBV30	TRBJ2-3
CASSQAGTGYTGELFF	TGCGCCAGCAGCCAGGCCGGGACAGGGTACACCGGGGAGCTGTTTTTT	once	TRBD1	TRBV5-1	TRBJ2-2
CASSYGGGNYGYTF	TGTGCCAGCAGTTACGGTGGGGGGAACTATGGCTACACCTTC	.	.	TRBV6-2/TRBV6-3	TRBJ1-2
CASSIGTGDEQYF	TGTGCCAGTAGTATAGGGACAGGGGACGAGCAGTACTTC	.	TRBD1	TRBV19	TRBJ2-7
CASCRGREKLFF	TGTGCCAGCTGCAGGGGGCGTGAAAAACTGTTTTTT	.	TRBD1	TRBV6-5	TRBJ1-4
CASSLGSNNEKLFF	TGTGCCAGCAGCTTGGGGAGTAACAATGAAAAACTGTTTTTT	.	.	TRBV5-4	TRBJ1-4
CASSPRQGSSGYTF	TGTGCCAGCAGCCCGCGACAGGGTTCTTCTGGCTACACCTTC	.	TRBD1	TRBV7-8	TRBJ1-2
CASSYSRGQRGYSNQPQHF	TGTGCCAGCAGTTACTCGAGGGGACAGAGGGGATATAGCAATCAGCCCCAGCATTTT	.	TRBD1	TRBV6-2/TRBV6-3	TRBJ1-5
CAIRKTGDRGRLGLGGYTF	TGTGCCATCAGAAAAACCGGAGACAGGGGGCGATTGGGCCTTGGCGGCTACACCTTC	.	TRBD1	TRBV10-3	TRBJ1-2
CASSQRASANNEQFF	TGCGCCAGCAGCCAAAGGGCTAGCGCTAACAATGAGCAGTTCTTC	.	.	TRBV4-3	TRBJ2-1
CASSQAGVSYNEQFF	TGTGCCAGCAGCCAAGCGGGAGTTTCGTACAATGAGCAGTTCTTC	.	TRBD2	TRBV11-1	TRBJ2-1
CASGFQGVSEAFF	TGCGCCAGCGGTTTCCAGGGGGTTTCTGAAGCTTTCTTT	.	TRBD1	TRBV4-1	TRBJ1-1
CASSEEQGYTGELFF	TGTGCCAGCAGTGAAGAACAGGGGTACACCGGGGAGCTGTTTTTT	.	TRBD1	TRBV2	TRBJ2-2